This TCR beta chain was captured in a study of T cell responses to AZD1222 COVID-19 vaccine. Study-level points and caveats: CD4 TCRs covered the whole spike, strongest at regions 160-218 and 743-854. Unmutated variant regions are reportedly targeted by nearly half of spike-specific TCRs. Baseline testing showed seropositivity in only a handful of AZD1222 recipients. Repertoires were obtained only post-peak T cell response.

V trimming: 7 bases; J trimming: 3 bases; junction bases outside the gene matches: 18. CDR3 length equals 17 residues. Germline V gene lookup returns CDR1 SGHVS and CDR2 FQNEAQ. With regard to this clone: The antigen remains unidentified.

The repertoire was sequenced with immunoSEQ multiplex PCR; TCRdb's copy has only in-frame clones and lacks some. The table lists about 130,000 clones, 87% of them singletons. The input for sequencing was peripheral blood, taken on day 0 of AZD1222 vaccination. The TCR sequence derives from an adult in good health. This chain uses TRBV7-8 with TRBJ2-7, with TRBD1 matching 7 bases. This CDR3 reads CASTPSSPFRDSYEQYF. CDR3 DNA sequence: TGTGCCAGCACCCCCTCTTCCCCATTCCGGGACAGCTACGAGCAGTACTTC.